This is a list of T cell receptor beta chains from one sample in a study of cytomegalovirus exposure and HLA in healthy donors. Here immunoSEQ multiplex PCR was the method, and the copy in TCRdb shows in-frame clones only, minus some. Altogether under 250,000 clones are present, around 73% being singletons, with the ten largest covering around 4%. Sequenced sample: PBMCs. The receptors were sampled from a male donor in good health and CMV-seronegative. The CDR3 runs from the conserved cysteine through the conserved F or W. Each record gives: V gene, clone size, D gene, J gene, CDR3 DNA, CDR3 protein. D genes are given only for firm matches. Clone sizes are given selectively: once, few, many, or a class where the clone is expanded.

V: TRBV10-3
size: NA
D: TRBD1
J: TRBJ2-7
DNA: TGTGCCATCAGTGAGTCAGGGACAGGGGGTGGCGAGCAGTACTTC
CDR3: CAISESGTGGGEQYF

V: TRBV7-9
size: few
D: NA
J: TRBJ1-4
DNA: TGTGCCAGCAGCTTAGAGCAGACGAGGCTGTTTTTT
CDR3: CASSLEQTRLFF

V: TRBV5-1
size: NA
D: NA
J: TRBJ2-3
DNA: TGCGCCAGCAGGGAGCGCGGGGCGGGAGATACGCAGTATTTT
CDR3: CASRERGAGDTQYF

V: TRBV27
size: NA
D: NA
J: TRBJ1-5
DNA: NA
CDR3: CASSSSTGQHSNQPQHF

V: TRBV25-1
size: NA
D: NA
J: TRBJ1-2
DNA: TGTGCCAGCAGTGAATTAGGGGACTATGGCTACACCTTC
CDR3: CASSELGDYGYTF

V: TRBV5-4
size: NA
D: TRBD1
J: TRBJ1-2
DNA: TGTGCCAGCACCTGGGGACAGGCCGACTATGGCTACACCTTC
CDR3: CASTWGQADYGYTF

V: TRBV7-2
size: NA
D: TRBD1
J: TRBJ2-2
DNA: TGTGCCAGCAGCCGGCCGGGACAGGGGCCCGGCGGGGAGCTGTTTTTT
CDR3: CASSRPGQGPGGELFF

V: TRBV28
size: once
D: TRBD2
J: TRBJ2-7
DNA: TGTGCCAGCAGTTTTCTCGGGGGGGGCCTGCAGTACTTC
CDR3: CASSFLGGGLQYF

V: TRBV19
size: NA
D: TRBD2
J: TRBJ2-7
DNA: TGTGCCAGTACCTCCAGGGATAGCGGGGGCAGCTCCTACGAGCAGTACTTC
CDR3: CASTSRDSGGSSYEQYF

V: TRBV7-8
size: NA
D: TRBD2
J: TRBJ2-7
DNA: TGTGCCAGCAGTCGAACCGGGACTAGCGGAATACACGAGCAGTACTTC
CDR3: CASSRTGTSGIHEQYF

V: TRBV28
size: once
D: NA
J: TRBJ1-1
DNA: TGTGCCAGCAGTGGCCAGGGTGGGGACACTGAAGCTTTCTTT
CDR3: CASSGQGGDTEAFF

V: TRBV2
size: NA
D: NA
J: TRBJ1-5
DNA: TGTGCCAGCACAGGGACTTACCCCAATCAGCCCCAGCATTTT
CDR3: CASTGTYPNQPQHF

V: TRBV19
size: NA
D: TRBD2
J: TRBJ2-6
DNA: TGTGCCAGTAGTATTTCTAGCGGGAGCTCTGGGGCCAACGTCCTGACTTTC
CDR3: CASSISSGSSGANVLTF

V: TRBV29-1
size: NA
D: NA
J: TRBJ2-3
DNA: TGCAGCGTTCCCAGCGGGTCTAGCACAGATACGCAGTATTTT
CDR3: CSVPSGSSTDTQYF

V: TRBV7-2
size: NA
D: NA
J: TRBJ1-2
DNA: TGTGCCAGCAGCTTAACGGGACAACCTCCCTATGGCTACACCTTC
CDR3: CASSLTGQPPYGYTF

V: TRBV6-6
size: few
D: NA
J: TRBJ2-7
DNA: TGTGCCAGCAGTCCCCGCTACGAGCAGTACTTC
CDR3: CASSPRYEQYF

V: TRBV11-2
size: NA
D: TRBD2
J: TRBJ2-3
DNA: TGTGCCAGCAGCTCTGGACTAGCGGGAATAGATACGCAGTATTTT
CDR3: CASSSGLAGIDTQYF